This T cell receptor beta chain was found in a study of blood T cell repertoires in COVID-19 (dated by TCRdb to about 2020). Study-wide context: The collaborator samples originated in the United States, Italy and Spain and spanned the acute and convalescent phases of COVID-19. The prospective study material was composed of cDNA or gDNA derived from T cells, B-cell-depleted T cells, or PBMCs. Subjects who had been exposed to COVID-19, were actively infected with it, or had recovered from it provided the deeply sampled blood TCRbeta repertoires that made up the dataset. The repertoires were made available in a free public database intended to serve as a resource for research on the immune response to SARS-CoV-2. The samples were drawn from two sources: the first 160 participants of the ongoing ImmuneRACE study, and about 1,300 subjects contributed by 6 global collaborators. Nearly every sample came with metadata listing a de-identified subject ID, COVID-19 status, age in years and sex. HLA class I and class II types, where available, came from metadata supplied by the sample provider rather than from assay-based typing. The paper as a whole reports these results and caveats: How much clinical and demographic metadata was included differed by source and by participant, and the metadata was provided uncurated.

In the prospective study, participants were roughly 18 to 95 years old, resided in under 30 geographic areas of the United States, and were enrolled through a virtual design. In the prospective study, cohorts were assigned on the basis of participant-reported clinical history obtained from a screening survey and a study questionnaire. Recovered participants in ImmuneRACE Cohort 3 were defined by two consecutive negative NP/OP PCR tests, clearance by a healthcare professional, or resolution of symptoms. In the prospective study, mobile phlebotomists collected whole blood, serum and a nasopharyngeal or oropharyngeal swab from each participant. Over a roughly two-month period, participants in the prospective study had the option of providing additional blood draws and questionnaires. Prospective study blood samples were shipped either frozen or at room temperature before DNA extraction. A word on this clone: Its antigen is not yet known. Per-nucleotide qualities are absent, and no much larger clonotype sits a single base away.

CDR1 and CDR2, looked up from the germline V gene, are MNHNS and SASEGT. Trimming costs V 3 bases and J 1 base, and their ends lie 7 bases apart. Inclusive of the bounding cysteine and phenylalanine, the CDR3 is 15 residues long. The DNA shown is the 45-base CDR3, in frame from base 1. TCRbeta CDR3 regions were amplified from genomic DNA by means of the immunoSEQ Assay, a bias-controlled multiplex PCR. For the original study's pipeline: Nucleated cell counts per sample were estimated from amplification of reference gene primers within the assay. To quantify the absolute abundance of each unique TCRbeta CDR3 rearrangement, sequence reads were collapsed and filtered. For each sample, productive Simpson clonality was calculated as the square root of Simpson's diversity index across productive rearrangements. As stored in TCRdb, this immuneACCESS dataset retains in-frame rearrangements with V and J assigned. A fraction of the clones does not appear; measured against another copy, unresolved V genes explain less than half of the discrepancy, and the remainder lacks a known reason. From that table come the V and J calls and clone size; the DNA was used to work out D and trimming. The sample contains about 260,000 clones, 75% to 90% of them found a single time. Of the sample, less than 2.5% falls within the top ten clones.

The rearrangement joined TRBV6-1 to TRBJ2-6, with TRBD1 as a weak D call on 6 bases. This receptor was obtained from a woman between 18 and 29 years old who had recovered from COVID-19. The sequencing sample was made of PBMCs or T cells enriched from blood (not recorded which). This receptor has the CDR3 CASSETGSGANVLTF. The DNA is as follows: TGTGCCAGCAGTGAGACAGGTTCTGGGGCCAACGTCCTGACTTTC.